The 11 T cell receptor beta chains given below trace back to one sample, sequenced in a study of T cells in Graves' hyperthyroidism and ophthalmopathy (dated by TCRdb to between 2019 and 2020). The method was multiplex PCR. The data were produced on an Illumina HiSeq 2000. The TCR beta CDR3 regions were amplified from the RNA transcripts. A first-round RT-PCR of the TCR CDR3 used the HTBI primer set with the Qiagen OneStep RT-PCR kit. TCRdb handled the public reads itself, with Q25 trimming in fastp and clone calling in MiXCR, and kept productive beta chains. Rows matching on CDR3 protein sequence are summarized as one entry with the most common DNA and genes. For this sample there are around 250,000 distinct CDR3 sequences; about 16% appear just once. Jointly, the top ten make up 25% to 30% of the sample. Sequencing used blood. These TCRs come from a young woman with Graves' ophthalmopathy.

This clonotype was picked up many times. This chain connects TRBV20-1 to TRBJ2-1, with 8 bases aligning to TRBD2. The V and J ends lost 1 base and 6 bases, in that order; junction bases with no gene match: 11. The CDR3 totals 16 residues. Germline V lookup: CDR1 DFQATT, CDR2 SNEGSKA (reference sequence). CDR3 sequence reads: CSARGTFRGGPNEQFF. The CDR3 nucleotides read TGCAGTGCTAGAGGAACCTTTCGGGGGGGCCCCAATGAGCAGTTCTTC.

In its sample, this clonotype was seen a few times. CDR3 bases: TGTGCCAGTACGATCCGAGGCCACCCAGAAAATGAGCAGTTCTTC. Translated, it gives CASTIRGHPENEQFF. V gene TRBV19 combines with J gene TRBJ2-1; D remains ambiguous. V was shortened by 7 bases and J by 7 bases, with 20 bases between the two germline ends. The CDR3 is 15 amino acids. From germline, CDR1 is LNHDA and CDR2 SQIVND (reference sequence).

This clonotype was observed many times. The V call is TRBV24-1, the J call TRBJ2-1, with 9 bases that match TRBD2. Germline CDR1 reads KGHDR; CDR2 reads SFDVKD. The junction had 6 bases not matched to a gene; V was cut back by 4 bases and J by 6 bases. The CDR3 length is 15 residues. Written as DNA, the CDR3 is TGTGCCACCAGTGAGACTAGCGGCCTTTCCAATGAGCAGTTCTTC. As protein: CATSETSGLSNEQFF.

This clonotype has a count of ten or more. The chain joins TRBV12-3 or TRBV12-4 to TRBJ1-3; D is undetermined. The CDR3 has 14 residues. V was pared by 5 bases and J by 0 bases, with 8 bases between. Here the CDR3 reads CASSRGSSGNTIYF. The CDR3 nucleotides are TGTGCCAGCAGTCGAGGGAGCTCTGGAAACACCATATATTTT.

The chain joins TRBV6-1 to TRBJ1-6; D is perhaps TRBD1 (6 bases). From germline, CDR1 is MNHNS and CDR2 SASEGT. The CDR3 has 14 residues. Trimming cost V 8 bases and J 13 bases, with 21 bases left between them. In nucleotides, the CDR3 is TGTGCCAGCCACAGGGCCAAAGGATCTATTCCCCTCCACTTT. The encoded protein is CASHRAKGSIPLHF.

The table lists this clonotype with many counts. The gene calls are TRBV11-2 and TRBJ1-6; D is unclear. The CDR3 sequence is 14 residues long. V was shortened by 1 base and J by 7 bases, with 8 bases between the two germline ends. Germline V gene data show CDR1 as SGHAT and CDR2 as FQNNGV. This CDR3 reads CASSLGGPNSPLHF. The DNA for the CDR3 is TGTGCCAGCAGCTTAGGCGGACCGAATTCACCCCTCCACTTT.

This clonotype was found many times. This CDR3 reads CASSPARRRGNIQYF. As DNA, the CDR3 is TGTGCCAGCAGTCCAGCCCGCAGGAGGGGAAACATTCAGTACTTC. The chain has TRBV27 and TRBJ2-4; TRBD2 is a possible D gene (6 bases). Trimming pared 5 bases from V and 6 bases from J, leaving 17 bases between. This CDR3 is 15 amino acids long. CDR1 is MNHEY and CDR2 is SMNVEV in the germline V gene (reference sequence).

This clonotype was seen repeatedly, ten times or more. The chain recombines TRBV12-3 or TRBV12-4 with TRBJ1-4; 7 bases line up with TRBD1. J lost 8 bases, V lost 6 bases, and 12 bases had no gene match. This CDR3 region has 15 residues. CDR3 DNA: TGTGCCAGCAGGAGCGACAGGGCGGTAGGGGAAAAACTGTTTTTT. It is translated as CASRSDRAVGEKLFF.

This clonotype was detected ten times or more. The chain recombines TRBV3-1 with TRBJ1-4; D is possibly TRBD1 (6 bases). V gave up 3 bases and J gave up 8 bases, with 16 bases separating them. Germline values: CDR1 LGHDT, CDR2 YNNKEL (reference sequence). This CDR3 is built from 15 residues. CDR3 nucleotides: TGTGCCAGCAGCCAGTCCGGGACAAGGAGGGAAAAACTGTTTTTT. Amino acid sequence: CASSQSGTRREKLFF.

This clonotype was counted many times. V usage is TRBV2 and J usage is TRBJ2-5; no firm D call. The germline gives CDR1 SNHLY, CDR2 FYNNEI. V lost 8 bases and J lost 5, with 6 bases in between. The CDR3 runs 10 residues. The CDR3 here is CASLLETQYF. The CDR3 region has the DNA TGTGCCAGCCTACTCGAGACCCAGTACTTC.

This clonotype was seen repeatedly, ten times or more. The V call is TRBV10-1, the J call TRBJ1-3; D remains unclear. The CDR3 is made up of 16 amino acids. Trimming took off 3 bases at V and 0 bases at J, with 12 bases between the two ends. Germline values: CDR1 WNHNN, CDR2 SYGVQD (reference sequence). Here the CDR3 DNA reads TGCGCCAGCAGTGACTTGAGAAAAATCTCTGGAAACACCATATATTTT. Protein: CASSDLRKISGNTIYF.